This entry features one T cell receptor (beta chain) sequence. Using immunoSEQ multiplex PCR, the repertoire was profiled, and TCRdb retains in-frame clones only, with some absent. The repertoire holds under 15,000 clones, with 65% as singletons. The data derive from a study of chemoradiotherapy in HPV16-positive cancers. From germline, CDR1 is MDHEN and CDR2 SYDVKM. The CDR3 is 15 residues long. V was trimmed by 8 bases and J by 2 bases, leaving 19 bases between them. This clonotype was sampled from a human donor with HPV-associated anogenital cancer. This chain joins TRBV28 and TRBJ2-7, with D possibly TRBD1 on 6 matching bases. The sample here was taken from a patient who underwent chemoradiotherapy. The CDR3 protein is CASRPGGKGAYEQYF. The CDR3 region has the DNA TGTGCCAGCCGTCCGGGTGGCAAGGGGGCCTACGAGCAGTACTTC.